This section outlines one T cell receptor (beta chain) sequence together with its context. This sample was taken from a study of control samples from healthy donors and cancer patients. CDR3 length: 16 residues. V was cut by 4 bases and J by 4 bases, with 15 bases left in between. The germline V gene encodes CDR1 SGHNT and CDR2 YYREEE (reference sequence). TCRdb keeps only in-frame clones here, not all; method: immunoSEQ multiplex PCR. Of 100,000 to 150,000 clones listed, 90% are singletons. This receptor was identified in a man between 35 and 55 years old in good health. Sequencing was done on a sample of blood. V is TRBV5-4 and J is TRBJ2-6; D is perhaps TRBD1 (6 bases). The CDR3 sequence is CASSRNTGSGANVLTF. The CDR3 DNA follows: TGTGCCAGCAGCCGCAACACAGGGTCCGGGGCCAACGTCCTGACTTTC.